Described below is a single TCR beta chain sequence and its context. Measured with immunoSEQ multiplex PCR; TCRdb has only the in-frame clones, and not every one. This table holds around 220,000 clones, around 91% found once. The entry originates in a study of blood T cell repertoires in COVID-19. The germline CDR1 and CDR2 sequences are LGHNA and YSLEER. The length of the CDR3 is 14 residues. With V trimmed by 4 bases and J by 3 bases, 2 bases remained unmatched. The chain couples TRBV4-3 to TRBJ2-2, with 7 positions matching TRBD1. Sequencing used PBMCs or T cells enriched from blood (not recorded which). The TCR comes from a man aged 30-40 years who had been exposed to COVID-19. The CDR3 protein is CASSRTGYTGELFF. CDR3 in DNA: TGCGCCAGCAGCCGGACAGGATACACCGGGGAGCTGTTTTTT.